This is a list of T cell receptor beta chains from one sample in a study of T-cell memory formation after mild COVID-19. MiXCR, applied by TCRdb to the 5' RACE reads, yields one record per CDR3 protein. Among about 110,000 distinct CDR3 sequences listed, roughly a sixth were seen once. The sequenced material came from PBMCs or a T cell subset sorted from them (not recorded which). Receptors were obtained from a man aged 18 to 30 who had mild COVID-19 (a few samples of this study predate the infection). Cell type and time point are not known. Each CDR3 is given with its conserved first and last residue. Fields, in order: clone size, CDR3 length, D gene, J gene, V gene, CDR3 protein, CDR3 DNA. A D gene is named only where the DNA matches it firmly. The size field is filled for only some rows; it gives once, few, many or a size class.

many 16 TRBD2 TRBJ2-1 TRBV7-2 CASSQRLAGDYNEQFF TGTGCCAGCAGCCAGCGACTAGCGGGGGATTACAATGAGCAGTTCTTC
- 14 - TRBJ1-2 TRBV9 CASSTQQGLNGYTF TGTGCCAGCAGCACACAACAGGGATTGAATGGCTACACCTTC
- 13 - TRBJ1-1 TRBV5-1 CASSFYGNTEAFF TGCGCCAGCAGCTTTTACGGGAACACTGAAGCTTTCTTT
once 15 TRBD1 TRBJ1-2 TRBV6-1 CASSEVRGGDYGYTF TGTGCCAGCAGTGAAGTTCGAGGGGGCGACTATGGCTACACCTTC
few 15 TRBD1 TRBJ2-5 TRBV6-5 CASSPRDRGFETQYF TGTGCCAGCAGTCCCCGGGACAGGGGATTCGAGACCCAGTACTTC
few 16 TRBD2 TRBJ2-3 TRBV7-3 CASSFRSGGAIDTQYF TGTGCCAGCAGCTTCCGTAGCGGGGGGGCGATAGATACGCAGTATTTT
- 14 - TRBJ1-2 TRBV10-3 CAINSPGGRYGYTF TGTGCCATCAACTCCCCCGGGGGCCGGTATGGCTACACCTTC
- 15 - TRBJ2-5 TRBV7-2 CASSLGDLTPGTQYF TGTGCCAGCAGCTTAGGGGACCTAACACCCGGGACCCAGTACTTC
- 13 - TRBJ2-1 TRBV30 CAWSVTDYNEQFF TGTGCCTGGAGTGTCACTGACTACAATGAGCAGTTCTTC
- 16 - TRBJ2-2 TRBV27 CASSFPDTLGAGELFF TGTGCCAGCAGTTTTCCTGACACTCTAGGGGCCGGGGAGCTGTTTTTT
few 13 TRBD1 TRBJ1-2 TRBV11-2 CASSLDTGDGYTF TGTGCCAGCAGCTTAGATACAGGGGACGGCTACACCTTC
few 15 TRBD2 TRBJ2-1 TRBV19 CASSSPPGGLDEQFF TGTGCCAGTAGTTCCCCCCCGGGGGGGCTGGATGAGCAGTTCTTC
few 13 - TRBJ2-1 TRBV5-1 CASNRDSYNEQFF TGCGCCAGCAACCGGGACTCCTACAATGAGCAGTTCTTC
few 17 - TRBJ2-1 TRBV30 CAWGTRRQATFRYEQFF TGTGCCTGGGGAACACGCAGGCAGGCGACCTTTCGCTATGAGCAGTTCTTC
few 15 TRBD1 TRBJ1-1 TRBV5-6 CASSLVDRESTEAFF TGTGCCAGCAGCTTGGTAGACAGGGAGAGCACTGAAGCTTTCTTT
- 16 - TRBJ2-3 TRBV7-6 CASSPYQEPSTETQYF TGTGCCAGCAGCCCATACCAAGAACCTAGCACAGAAACGCAGTATTTT
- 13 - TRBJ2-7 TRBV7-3 CASSQAGSYEQYF TGTGCCAGCAGCCAGGCTGGCAGCTACGAGCAGTACTTC
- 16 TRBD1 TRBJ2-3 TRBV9 CASSFLGQGPTDTQYF TGTGCCAGCAGCTTTCTTGGACAGGGGCCCACAGATACGCAGTATTTT
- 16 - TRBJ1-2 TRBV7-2 CASSLASGRTGDGYTF TGTGCCAGCAGCTTAGCAAGCGGTAGGACGGGGGATGGCTACACCTTC
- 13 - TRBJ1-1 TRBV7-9 CASSRGTTPSDAF TGTGCCAGCAGCCGTGGGACAACACCAAGTGATGCCTTT
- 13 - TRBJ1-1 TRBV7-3 CASSLEVRTEAFF TGTGCCAGCAGCTTAGAGGTCCGCACTGAAGCTTTCTTT
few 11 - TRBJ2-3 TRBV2 CASSNPDTQYF TGTGCCAGCAGTAATCCAGATACGCAGTATTTT
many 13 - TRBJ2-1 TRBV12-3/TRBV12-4 CASSLAERGEQFF TGTGCCAGCAGTTTAGCGGAACGAGGGGAGCAGTTCTTC
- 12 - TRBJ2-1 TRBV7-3 CASSLSGTDQFF TGTGCCAGCAGCTTATCAGGGACCGATCAGTTCTTC
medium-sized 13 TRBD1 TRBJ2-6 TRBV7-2 CASSLGQGNVLTF TGTGCCAGCAGCTTAGGACAGGGCAACGTCCTGACTTTC